This entry concerns a single T cell receptor beta chain. The sample comes from a study of regulatory T cells in long-lasting Graves disease. Construction of the TCR beta libraries employed iRepertoire HTBI primers in conjunction with Arm-PCR of CDR3 regions. TCRdb called the multiplex PCR reads again in MiXCR, with one record for every CDR3 protein. Of 500,000 or so distinct CDR3 sequences in the sample, around 15% are singletons; the top ten hold roughly 25%. Stated time point: newly diagnosed GD, antithyroid drugs for less than 3 months. The TCR library was made from RNA that had been extracted from PBMCs in TRIzol. It was American Thyroid Association guidelines that determined Graves' disease diagnosis. Approximately 9.6-milliliter peripheral blood samples went into EDTA tubes. V lost 3 bases and J 3 bases, leaving 20 bases between the germline ends. There are 16 residues in the CDR3. Germline V gives CDR1 DFQATT, CDR2 SNEGSKA (reference sequence).

Another study also made use of these data, one on T cells in Graves' hyperthyroidism and ophthalmopathy. Per that study: HTBI primers drove first-round RT-PCR of the TCR CDR3. Most expanded thyroid clonotypes above 0.001 also appeared in blood.

The chain is built from TRBV20-1 and TRBJ2-5; D may match TRBD1 or TRBD2 (6 bases each). The source was peripheral blood mononuclear cells (PBMCs), collected at new diagnosis, from a patient treated with antithyroid drugs. The receptor's source is a woman aged 40-65 years with Graves disease. CDR3 amino acids: CSARRGPNRAEETQYF. The CDR3 region has the DNA TGCAGTGCTAGGCGGGGCCCTAACAGGGCTGAAGAGACCCAGTACTTC.